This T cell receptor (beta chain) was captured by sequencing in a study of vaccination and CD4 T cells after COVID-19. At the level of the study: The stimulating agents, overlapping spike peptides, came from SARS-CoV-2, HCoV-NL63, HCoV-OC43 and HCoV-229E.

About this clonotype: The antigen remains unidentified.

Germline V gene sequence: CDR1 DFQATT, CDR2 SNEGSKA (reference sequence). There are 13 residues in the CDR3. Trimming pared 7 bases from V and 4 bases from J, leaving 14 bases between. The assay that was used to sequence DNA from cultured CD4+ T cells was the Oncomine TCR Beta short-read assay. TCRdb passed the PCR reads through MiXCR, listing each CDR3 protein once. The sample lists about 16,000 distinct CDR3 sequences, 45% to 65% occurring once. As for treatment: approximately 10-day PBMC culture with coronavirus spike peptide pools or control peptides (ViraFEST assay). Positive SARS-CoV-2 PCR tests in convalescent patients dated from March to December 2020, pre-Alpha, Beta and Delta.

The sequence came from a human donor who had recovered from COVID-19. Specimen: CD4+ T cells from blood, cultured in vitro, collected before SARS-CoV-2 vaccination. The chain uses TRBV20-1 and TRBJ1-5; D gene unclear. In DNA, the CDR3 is TGCAGTGGTATCATCGGGATTAATCAGCCCCAGCATTTT. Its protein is CSGIIGINQPQHF.